Listed here is a single T cell receptor beta chain. The target antigen is unknown. Repertoires were generated with immunoSEQ multiplex PCR, while TCRdb's copy carries only in-frame clones and drops some. This sample yields more than 90,000 clones, of which approximately 90% are seen a single time; around 7.1% belongs to the top ten. V lost 2 bases and J lost 1; bases outside the gene matches: 6. This CDR3 is 17 amino acids long. Germline assignment: CDR1 SGHTA and CDR2 FQGTGA. The sample comes from a study of T cell responses to AZD1222 COVID-19 vaccine. Broader study findings: Most donors were white British and more were female, and clonal diversity was possibly underestimated. A reported finding is that nearly half of spike-specific TCRs target unmutated variant regions. Spike-specific TCR breadth and depth were elevated following two AZD1222 doses.

Recipients boosted at about 4 weeks or about 12 weeks are pooled. Sequenced material: peripheral blood, taken 28 days after the second AZD1222 dose. The TCR was taken from an adult who received the AZD1222 COVID-19 vaccine. The rearrangement uses TRBV7-3 and TRBJ2-2; 8 bases match TRBD2. Here the CDR3 reads CASSLWSTSGNTGELFF. Written as DNA, the CDR3 is TGTGCCAGCAGCTTATGGTCCACTAGCGGGAACACCGGGGAGCTGTTTTTT.